Listed below are T cell receptor beta chains from one sample, sequenced in a study of T cells in Graves' hyperthyroidism and ophthalmopathy. One entry per CDR3 protein, called by TCRdb with MiXCR from the multiplex PCR reads. The table records 370,000 or so distinct CDR3 sequences, around 14% of them present only once. Sequenced input: blood. These receptors all come from a young woman with Graves' hyperthyroidism that later progressed to Graves' ophthalmopathy. The CDR3 runs from the conserved cysteine through the conserved F or W. Each record gives: V gene, clone size, D gene, J gene, CDR3 protein, CDR3 DNA. A D gene is named only where the DNA matches it firmly. The size of a clone is reported for some rows only, either as once, few or many, or as a class for expanded clones.

TRBV20-1	few	NA	TRBJ1-2	CSARDYITGLRGYTF	TGCAGTGCTAGAGATTATATTACAGGGCTCAGGGGCTACACCTTC
TRBV7-9	many	NA	TRBJ2-5	CASSSRETQYF	TGTGCCAGCAGCTCCCGGGAGACCCAGTACTTC
TRBV2	many	NA	TRBJ1-2	CASTGNYGYTF	TGTGCCAGCACAGGCAACTATGGCTACACCTTC
TRBV20-1	many	NA	TRBJ2-2	CSASRNTGELFF	TGCAGTGCCAGTCGGAACACCGGGGAGCTGTTTTTT
TRBV28	many	NA	TRBJ1-5	CASSLGINQPQHF	TGTGCCAGCAGTTTAGGTATCAATCAGCCCCAGCATTTT
TRBV7-8	many	NA	TRBJ1-1	CASSPNGGHTEAFF	TGTGCCAGCAGCCCCAACGGGGGGCACACTGAAGCTTTCTTT
TRBV27	few	TRBD2	TRBJ2-1	CASRMTGTSNEQFF	TGTGCCAGCAGGATGACGGGGACTAGCAATGAGCAGTTCTTC
TRBV3-1	many	NA	TRBJ2-3	CASSQGLRSTDTQYF	TGTGCCAGCAGCCAAGGGTTGCGTTCGACAGATACGCAGTATTTT
TRBV28	NA	TRBD1	TRBJ1-2	CASRTTGGGGYTF	TGTGCCAGCAGGACGACAGGGGGCGGCGGCTACACCTTC
TRBV10-3	NA	TRBD2	TRBJ2-3	CAISAILGLAGVDTQYF	TGTGCCATCAGTGCCATCCTAGGACTAGCGGGAGTAGATACGCAGTATTTT
TRBV7-9	NA	NA	TRBJ1-1	CASSLTQEGEAFF	TGTGCCAGCAGCTTAACGCAGGAGGGTGAAGCTTTCTTT
TRBV5-5	many	TRBD1	TRBJ2-7	CASSMTGDTYEQYF	TGTGCCAGCAGCATGACAGGGGACACCTACGAGCAGTACTTC
TRBV28	few	TRBD2	TRBJ2-1	CASSLKLAGDNEQFF	TGTGCCAGCAGTTTAAAACTAGCGGGAGACAATGAGCAGTTCTTC
TRBV6-1	NA	NA	TRBJ1-1	CASSDWHLEAFF	TGTGCCAGCAGTGATTGGCACCTTGAAGCTTTCTTT
TRBV6-6	few	NA	TRBJ2-1	CASSYAEVRGGEQFF	TGTGCCAGCAGTTACGCGGAGGTAAGGGGCGGTGAGCAGTTCTTC
TRBV29-1	NA	NA	TRBJ2-1	CSVEDREHEQFF	TGCAGCGTTGAAGACAGGGAGCATGAGCAGTTCTTC
TRBV6-1	few	TRBD2	TRBJ2-1	CASDTSGSNLGFF	TGTGCCAGCGATACTAGCGGGAGTAATTTGGGGTTCTTC
TRBV2	many	NA	TRBJ1-4	CASRRQAIEKLFF	TGTGCCAGCAGACGACAGGCAATTGAAAAACTGTTTTTT
TRBV27	many	NA	TRBJ2-7	CASSFQGTAYEQYF	TGTGCCAGCAGTTTTCAGGGAACGGCCTACGAGCAGTACTTC
TRBV20-1	NA	TRBD2	TRBJ2-2	CSARALAGAVTGELFF	TGCAGTGCTAGAGCCCTAGCGGGAGCTGTCACCGGGGAGCTGTTTTTT
TRBV12-3/TRBV12-4	many	NA	TRBJ1-5	CASSLAFRGPKQPQHF	TGTGCCAGCAGTTTAGCGTTTCGGGGTCCGAAGCAGCCCCAGCATTTT
TRBV6-1	few	TRBD2	TRBJ2-1	CASNPGGSSYNEQFF	TGTGCCAGCAACCCCGGCGGGAGCTCCTACAATGAGCAGTTCTTC
TRBV4-3	NA	NA	TRBJ2-4	CASSQDIMTVNIQYF	TGCGCCAGCAGCCAAGATATAATGACAGTAAACATTCAGTACTTC
TRBV4-3	NA	NA	TRBJ1-4	CASSQPRGTGEKLFF	TGCGCCAGCAGCCAACCCCGTGGAACTGGTGAAAAACTGTTTTTT
TRBV6-5	NA	TRBD2	TRBJ2-7	CASSYRSGRDYEQYF	TGTGCCAGCAGTTACAGGAGCGGGAGGGACTACGAGCAGTACTTC
TRBV20-1	many	NA	TRBJ1-1	CSARDIGVISEAFF	TGCAGTGCTAGAGATATTGGGGTTATTTCCGAAGCTTTCTTT
TRBV3-1	NA	TRBD2	TRBJ2-7	CASSQAAGGPREQYF	TGTGCCAGCAGCCAAGCAGCGGGAGGGCCCCGAGAGCAGTACTTC
TRBV7-3	NA	TRBD2	TRBJ2-1	CASGLAGYNEQFF	TGTGCCAGCGGCCTAGCGGGCTACAATGAGCAGTTCTTC
TRBV5-6	few	TRBD2	TRBJ2-1	CASSLAVLAGGNEQFF	TGTGCCAGCAGCTTGGCCGTATTAGCGGGAGGGAATGAGCAGTTCTTC
TRBV6-1	many	NA	TRBJ2-1	CASTKEWTLPLSSYNEQFF	TGTGCCAGCACCAAGGAGTGGACTCTTCCCTTAAGCTCCTACAATGAGCAGTTCTTC
TRBV20-1	NA	TRBD2	TRBJ2-3	CSARDLGLAGGPKDTQYF	TGCAGTGCTAGAGACCTGGGACTAGCGGGAGGGCCAAAAGATACGCAGTATTTT
TRBV7-2	many	NA	TRBJ2-2	CASSLAGFGELFF	TGTGCCAGCAGCTTAGCGGGATTCGGGGAGCTGTTTTTT
TRBV25-1	many	NA	TRBJ2-1	CASSSAWGSYNEQFF	TGTGCCAGCAGCAGCGCTTGGGGCTCCTACAATGAGCAGTTCTTC
TRBV28	few	TRBD1	TRBJ1-6	CASSSVGTGYNSPLHF	TGTGCCAGCAGTTCAGTTGGGACAGGCTATAATTCACCCCTCCACTTT
TRBV28	many	NA	TRBJ1-1	CASSSLYMNTEAFF	TGTGCCAGCAGCAGCTTGTACATGAACACTGAAGCTTTCTTT
TRBV20-1	few	NA	TRBJ2-7	CSAWEVYEQYF	TGCAGTGCCTGGGAGGTCTACGAGCAGTACTTC
TRBV20-1	NA	NA	TRBJ2-3	CKGATSTDTQYF	TGCAAGGGAGCTACTAGCACAGATACGCAGTATTTT
TRBV28	many	TRBD1	TRBJ1-4	CASSYTGTGEKELFF	TGTGCCAGCAGTTACACCGGGACAGGGGAGAAGGAACTGTTTTTT
TRBV7-2	many	NA	TRBJ2-1	CASSLGVRGQSEQFF	TGTGCCAGCAGCTTAGGGGTCCGGGGGCAAAGTGAGCAGTTCTTC
TRBV19	few	NA	TRBJ1-1	CASSAPRTGGTEAFF	TGTGCCAGTAGTGCCCCCAGGACCGGGGGCACTGAAGCTTTCTTT
TRBV7-9	many	NA	TRBJ1-1	CASSLRGAWEPTEAFF	TGTGCCAGCAGCTTACGGGGGGCTTGGGAACCCACTGAAGCTTTCTTT
TRBV12-3/TRBV12-4	NA	TRBD1	TRBJ2-7	CASSRGTVYEQYF	TGTGCCAGCAGTAGAGGGACAGTCTACGAGCAGTACTTC
TRBV18	NA	NA	TRBJ2-6	CASSSPGLDGPVLTF	TGTGCCAGCTCATCCCCGGGACTCGACGGTCCCGTCCTGACTTTC
TRBV28	many	NA	TRBJ1-5	CASRRNSNQPQHF	TGTGCCAGCAGAAGGAATAGCAATCAGCCCCAGCATTTT
TRBV10-3	few	NA	TRBJ1-5	CAISESSQGGQPQHF	TGTGCCATCAGTGAGTCGAGCCAGGGAGGTCAGCCCCAGCATTTT
TRBV14	NA	NA	TRBJ2-5	CASSQEGGEKQETQYF	TGTGCCAGCAGCCAAGAGGGAGGAGAAAAGCAAGAGACCCAGTACTTC
TRBV2	many	NA	TRBJ2-1	CASWGNEQFF	TGTGCCAGCTGGGGCAATGAGCAGTTCTTC
TRBV7-8	few	NA	TRBJ2-5	CASSLGTYQYF	TGTGCCAGCAGCTTAGGGACTTACCAGTACTTC
TRBV11-2	many	NA	TRBJ2-7	CASSLVFGGSLVEQYF	TGTGCCAGCAGCTTAGTCTTTGGAGGGAGTTTGGTCGAGCAGTACTTC
TRBV10-1	few	NA	TRBJ1-1	CASSEAQGLEAFF	TGCGCCAGCAGTGAAGCCCAGGGCCTTGAAGCTTTCTTT
TRBV28	NA	NA	TRBJ1-1	CASSFPTSGARNTEAFF	TGTGCCAGCAGTTTTCCCACCTCAGGGGCTCGGAACACTGAAGCTTTCTTT
TRBV13	NA	NA	TRBJ2-7	CASSYSFMRDEQYF	TGTGCCAGCAGCTACTCCTTCATGCGCGACGAGCAGTACTTC
TRBV28	few	TRBD2	TRBJ2-7	CASNLSGSDEQYF	TGTGCCAGCAACCTAAGCGGGAGCGACGAGCAGTACTTC
TRBV5-6	few	NA	TRBJ1-5	CASSLAGGTSNQPQHF	TGTGCCAGCAGCTTGGCCGGGGGGACCTCCAATCAGCCCCAGCATTTT
TRBV7-8	NA	TRBD2	TRBJ2-1	CASSLGVAGGSYNEQFF	TGTGCCAGCAGCTTAGGGGTAGCGGGAGGATCTTACAATGAGCAGTTCTTC
TRBV27	NA	TRBD2	TRBJ2-2	CASSWTSGRAARGALFF	TGTGCCAGCAGTTGGACTAGCGGGAGGGCTGCGAGGGGAGCGCTGTTTTTT
TRBV6-1	NA	NA	TRBJ2-3	CASSRSGDTQYF	TGTGCCAGCAGTCGTAGCGGAGATACGCAGTATTTT
TRBV10-3	many	TRBD2	TRBJ2-5	CAAREEGETQYF	TGTGCCGCCCGGGAGGAAGGAGAGACCCAGTACTTC
TRBV5-6	few	TRBD2	TRBJ2-7	CASSRSTSGAYEQYF	TGTGCCAGCAGCCGTTCGACTAGCGGTGCCTACGAGCAGTACTTC
TRBV13	many	NA	TRBJ2-5	CASSAGVRETQYF	TGTGCCAGCAGCGCTGGAGTCCGGGAGACCCAGTACTTC